The rows below give T cell receptor beta chains drawn from one sample of a study of OX40 agonist ivuxolimab in advanced cancers. TCRdb's copy holds only in-frame clones and misses some; the assay was immunoSEQ multiplex PCR. Here the sample spans more than 100,000 clones, 80% to 95% being singletons. The specimen was CD4+ or CD8+ T cells sorted from blood, collected in a trial of the OX40 agonist ivuxolimab. The receptors originated from an adult with an advanced solid tumor such as melanoma, head and neck, liver or kidney cancer. The CDR3 runs from the conserved cysteine through the conserved F or W. A D gene is named only where the DNA matches it firmly. Clone sizes are given selectively: once, few, many, or a class where the clone is expanded.

- | TRBJ1-3 | TRBV7-2 | - | CASSSTVGNTIYF | TGTGCCAGCTCGTCGACCGTCGGAAACACCATATATTTT
- | TRBJ2-5 | TRBV6-6 | - | CASSYYAGTQYF | TGTGCCAGCAGTTACTACGCCGGGACCCAGTACTTC
- | TRBJ2-3 | TRBV25-1 | - | CASSEGRATDTQYF | TGTGCCAGCAGTGAAGGAAGAGCCACAGATACGCAGTATTTT
- | TRBJ2-2 | TRBV9 | - | CASSMRTSNTGELFF | TGTGCCAGCAGCATGCGGACCTCGAACACCGGGGAGCTGTTTTTT
- | TRBJ1-1 | TRBV5-1 | - | CASSLTGPMNTEAFF | TGCGCCAGCAGCCTGACAGGCCCGATGAACACTGAAGCTTTCTTT
- | TRBJ2-7 | TRBV6-5 | - | CASSYSSGHHSYEQYF | TGTGCCAGCAGTTACTCGTCAGGTCACCACTCCTACGAGCAGTACTTC
- | TRBJ2-3 | TRBV27 | TRBD2 | CASSSTSGSGSDTQYF | TGTGCCAGCAGTTCGACTAGCGGGAGTGGTTCAGATACGCAGTATTTT
- | TRBJ2-1 | TRBV25-1 | TRBD1 | CASSEYLQGARKDEQFF | TGTGCCAGCAGTGAATACCTACAGGGGGCGCGGAAGGATGAGCAGTTCTTC
- | TRBJ2-7 | TRBV29-1 | - | CSAEEGADEQYF | TGCAGCGCCGAGGAGGGGGCCGACGAGCAGTACTTC
- | TRBJ2-3 | TRBV30 | TRBD2 | CAWGTSGGLTDTQYF | TGTGCCTGGGGGACTAGCGGGGGATTGACAGATACGCAGTATTTT
- | TRBJ2-3 | TRBV5-1 | TRBD1 | CASSFGTGGTDTQYF | TGCGCCAGCAGCTTCGGGACAGGGGGCACAGATACGCAGTATTTT
- | TRBJ1-5 | TRBV11-2 | - | CASSSDANQPQHF | TGTGCCAGCAGCTCCGACGCCAATCAGCCCCAGCATTTT
- | TRBJ1-2 | TRBV28 | TRBD1 | CASMTTGTGSRNYGYTF | TGTGCCAGTATGACAACCGGGACAGGGAGTCGGAACTATGGCTACACCTTC
- | TRBJ1-6 | TRBV5-1 | TRBD1 | CASSFLSTSTGGGVPLHF | TGCGCCAGCAGCTTTCTATCTACGTCTACAGGGGGCGGAGTACCCCTCCACTTT
- | TRBJ2-7 | TRBV6-1 | - | CASSQREVYEQYF | TGTGCCAGCAGCCAGAGAGAGGTCTACGAGCAGTACTTC
- | TRBJ2-1 | TRBV6-6 | TRBD1 | CASRRGQGYNEQFF | TGTGCCAGCAGACGGGGACAGGGATACAATGAGCAGTTCTTC
- | TRBJ2-7 | TRBV11-1 | TRBD2 | CASSPGRASYEQYF | TGTGCCAGCAGCCCCGGGAGGGCCTCCTACGAGCAGTACTTC
- | TRBJ1-4 | TRBV14 | TRBD1 | CASSRVGTGIEKLFF | TGTGCCAGCAGCCGAGTAGGGACAGGGATTGAAAAACTGTTTTTT
- | TRBJ1-2 | TRBV18 | TRBD1 | CASSPTGTAYGYTF | TGTGCCAGCTCCCCGACCGGGACAGCCTATGGCTACACCTTC
- | TRBJ2-1 | TRBV6-6 | - | CASSLGRNNEQFF | TGTGCCAGCAGCCTCGGACGGAACAATGAGCAGTTCTTC
few | TRBJ2-5 | TRBV7-8 | TRBD1 | CASSLDRGHEYF | TGTGCCAGCAGCTTAGACAGGGGGCACGAGTACTTC
- | TRBJ2-7 | TRBV5-1 | TRBD1 | CASSLVPGGGYEQYF | TGCGCCAGCAGCTTGGTGCCAGGGGGCGGGTACGAGCAGTACTTC
few | TRBJ1-1 | TRBV5-4 | - | CASSQITGGGTEAFF | TGTGCCAGCAGCCAAATAACGGGCGGCGGCACTGAAGCTTTCTTT
- | TRBJ1-2 | TRBV10-1 | - | CASREGANYGYTF | TGCGCCAGCAGAGAGGGTGCTAACTATGGCTACACCTTC
once | TRBJ2-5 | TRBV6-6 | TRBD2 | CASSPSLGGAAETQYF | TGTGCCAGCAGTCCCTCCCTCGGGGGGGCCGCAGAGACCCAGTACTTC
- | TRBJ2-7 | TRBV5-4 | TRBD1 | CASSPTGPRGLTYEQYF | TGTGCCAGCAGCCCTACGGGGCCCAGGGGGCTAACCTACGAGCAGTACTTC
- | TRBJ2-7 | TRBV6-6 | - | CASSATGRIDEQYF | TGTGCCAGCAGTGCCACAGGGAGAATCGACGAGCAGTACTTC
- | TRBJ2-1 | TRBV14 | TRBD2 | CASSRAAGAGYNEQFF | TGTGCCAGCAGCCGAGCCGCGGGAGCCGGCTACAATGAGCAGTTCTTC